These T cell receptor beta chains were read from a single sample in a study of shared clonotypes between healthy human individuals. Sequencing was performed with immunoSEQ multiplex PCR; in TCRdb, only in-frame clones are kept and a portion is missing. The table has approximately 470,000 clones, roughly 80% seen once. Source material: PBMCs. These TCRs come from a middle-aged woman in good health. Some clones in this sample may be carry-over from other donors' samples. Each CDR3 is given with its conserved first and last residue. D genes are given only for firm matches. A clone size is listed for some rows: how often the clone was seen (once, few, many), or a class if it is expanded.

CDR3: CASQRQINTEAFF; DNA: TGTGCCAGTCAGAGACAGATAAACACTGAAGCTTTCTTT; length: 13; size: few; D: -; J: TRBJ1-1; V: TRBV19
CDR3: CASSLTASGGQYF; DNA: TGTGCCAGCAGCTTAACGGCGTCTGGGGGGCAGTACTTC; length: 13; size: -; D: -; J: TRBJ2-7; V: TRBV7-3
CDR3: CASSNPGTAAHSGANVLTF; DNA: TGTGCCAGCAGTAATCCGGGGACAGCCGCCCACTCTGGGGCCAACGTCCTGACTTTC; length: 19; size: -; D: TRBD1; J: TRBJ2-6; V: TRBV27
CDR3: CASSDLGLGPGEQFF; DNA: TGTGCCAGCAGTGATTTGGGACTAGGACCGGGTGAGCAGTTCTTC; length: 15; size: -; D: TRBD2; J: TRBJ2-1; V: TRBV25-1
CDR3: CATSRGTGVGYTF; DNA: TGTGCCACCAGCAGAGGGACTGGTGTAGGCTACACCTTC; length: 13; size: -; D: -; J: TRBJ1-2; V: TRBV15
CDR3: CASSYGQGDTEAFF; DNA: TGTGCCAGCAGTTACGGGCAGGGGGACACTGAAGCTTTCTTT; length: 14; size: -; D: TRBD1; J: TRBJ1-1; V: TRBV6-5
CDR3: CASSFGGGSQEYF; DNA: -; length: 13; size: many; D: -; J: TRBJ2-3; V: TRBV7-6
CDR3: CASSFAGSQPQHF; DNA: TGTGCCAGCAGCTTTGCAGGGAGTCAGCCCCAGCATTTT; length: 13; size: few; D: -; J: TRBJ1-5; V: TRBV7-9
CDR3: CASSLPTGRRLTEAFF; DNA: TGTGCCAGCAGTTTACCCACCGGTCGTCGCCTTACTGAAGCTTTCTTT; length: 16; size: few; D: -; J: TRBJ1-1; V: TRBV28
CDR3: CASSLNRRTEAFF; DNA: TGTGCCAGCAGCTTAAACAGACGCACTGAAGCTTTCTTT; length: 13; size: -; D: -; J: TRBJ1-1; V: TRBV7-8